Given below is one TCR beta chain in context. Source study methods: Amplified reference gene primers provided the basis for estimating nucleated cell counts. Profiling relied on immunoSEQ multiplex PCR, and the TCRdb table lists in-frame clones only, not all of them. Clone size and V and J calls were adopted from that table, with D and trimming inferred from the DNA. Here the sample spans about 14,000 clones, more than 70% being singletons. This record belongs to a study of blood T cell repertoires in COVID-19. Overall study: Acute-phase and convalescent COVID-19 samples originated in the United States, Italy and Spain. The cDNA or gDNA used as material had been derived from T cells, B-cell-depleted T cells, or PBMCs.

The CDR3 length is 17 residues. Germline V lookup: CDR1 LGHNA, CDR2 YSLEER. Germline trimming cut 4 bases from V and 2 bases from J; bases unmatched to any gene: 10. The clonotype comes from a human donor in a cohort sampled during active COVID-19. Specimen: peripheral blood. The chain carries TRBV4-3 and TRBJ2-1, with TRBD2 identical over 8 bases. The CDR3 is CASSPSGGQGAYNEQFF. The CDR3 nucleotides are TGCGCCAGCAGCCCCTCGGGGGGGCAAGGGGCCTACAATGAGCAGTTCTTC.